Listed here is a single T cell receptor beta chain. This entry is derived from a study of blood T cell repertoires in COVID-19. In the study overall: The analysed material was cDNA or gDNA that came from T cells, B-cell-depleted T cells, or PBMCs.

The trim removed 6 bases at V and 4 bases at J, leaving 4 bases unmatched. The CDR3 has 13 amino acids. TCRdb's table, derived via immunoSEQ multiplex PCR, lists solely in-frame clones and lacks some. The sample has about 49,000 clones, 60% to 80% seen once. Sequencing was carried out using peripheral blood. This receptor was obtained from a man between 65 and 85 years old with active or convalescent COVID-19. This rearrangement joins TRBV12-3 or TRBV12-4 to TRBJ1-1; 8 bases align to TRBD1. The CDR3 DNA follows: TGTGCCAGCAGGTCTACAGGGGGCACTGAAGCTTTCTTT. Protein sequence: CASRSTGGTEAFF.